The rows below give T cell receptor beta chains drawn from one sample of a study of OX40 agonist ivuxolimab in advanced cancers. This table comes from immunoSEQ multiplex PCR, and its TCRdb copy is limited to in-frame clones, with some not included. The data contain approximately 81,000 clones, roughly 91% of them singletons. Source: CD4+ or CD8+ T cells sorted from blood, taken in a trial of the OX40 agonist ivuxolimab. All receptors come from an adult with an advanced solid tumor such as melanoma, head and neck, liver or kidney cancer. Both conserved end residues are part of each CDR3. Fields, in order: D gene, clone size, J gene, V gene, CDR3 DNA, CDR3 protein. The D gene is left open where the match is weak. Some rows have no size entry. The others give once, few or many, or a class for an expanded clone.

D: TRBD1
size: NA
J: TRBJ1-5
V: TRBV4-3
DNA: TGCGCCAGCAGCCAAGATCATCCTTCAGGGGGGAATCAGCCCCAGCATTTT
CDR3: CASSQDHPSGGNQPQHF

D: TRBD1
size: NA
J: TRBJ1-1
V: TRBV5-1
DNA: TGCGCCAGCAGCTTCTGGTGGGACAGGGGCATGAACACTGAAGCTTTCTTT
CDR3: CASSFWWDRGMNTEAFF

D: NA
size: NA
J: TRBJ2-2
V: TRBV27
DNA: TGTGCCATCTTCGAAGGCGGGGAGCTGTTTTTT
CDR3: CAIFEGGELFF

D: TRBD1
size: NA
J: TRBJ1-1
V: TRBV19
DNA: TGTGCCAGTAGTGTCGGGACAGACGCTTTCTTT
CDR3: CASSVGTDAFF

D: TRBD2
size: NA
J: TRBJ2-7
V: TRBV4-1
DNA: TGCGCCAGCAGCCAAGTAGCGGGAGGTCCCTACGAGCAGTACTTC
CDR3: CASSQVAGGPYEQYF

D: NA
size: NA
J: TRBJ2-1
V: TRBV27
DNA: TGTGCCAGCAGTTTCGGGGGCCAGAACAATGAGCAGTTCTTC
CDR3: CASSFGGQNNEQFF

D: TRBD1
size: NA
J: TRBJ1-1
V: TRBV7-9
DNA: TGTGCCAGCAGCCGTGGACAGGGGGCGGACACTGAAGCTTTCTTT
CDR3: CASSRGQGADTEAFF

D: NA
size: NA
J: TRBJ1-2
V: TRBV7-6
DNA: TGTGCCAGCAGCTGGAGGGAAGGGCGGCTGGACTATGGCTACACCTTC
CDR3: CASSWREGRLDYGYTF

D: NA
size: NA
J: TRBJ1-2
V: TRBV6-5
DNA: TGTGCCAGCAGGGCAGGGTGGAATAATGGCTACACCTTC
CDR3: CASRAGWNNGYTF

D: NA
size: NA
J: TRBJ2-1
V: TRBV15
DNA: TGTGCCACCAGCAGAGAGAGGCTGCTCAATGAGCAGTTCTTC
CDR3: CATSRERLLNEQFF

D: TRBD1
size: NA
J: TRBJ2-3
V: TRBV4-1
DNA: TGCGCCAGCGTAAGGGACAGCACTTTCACAGATACGCAGTATTTT
CDR3: CASVRDSTFTDTQYF

D: TRBD1
size: NA
J: TRBJ2-7
V: TRBV27
DNA: TGTGCCAGCAGTTATGGTGGACAGGGATCCTACGAGCAGTACTTC
CDR3: CASSYGGQGSYEQYF

D: TRBD2
size: NA
J: TRBJ2-1
V: TRBV4-1
DNA: TGCGCCAGCAGCCAAGATAATCGAGCGGGGAGGCCGATATTAGGCAATGAGCAGTTCTTC
CDR3: CASSQDNRAGRPILGNEQFF

D: NA
size: NA
J: TRBJ1-4
V: TRBV7-8
DNA: TGTGCCAGCAGCTTGGGGGACGGGCCGAATGAAAAACTGTTTTTT
CDR3: CASSLGDGPNEKLFF

D: TRBD1
size: NA
J: TRBJ1-1
V: TRBV2
DNA: TGTGCCAGCAGTGTCCACATAAGGACAGGGGAGAACACTGAAGCTTTCTTT
CDR3: CASSVHIRTGENTEAFF

D: TRBD2
size: NA
J: TRBJ2-7
V: TRBV25-1
DNA: TGTGCCAGCAGTGCACTAGCGGGAGTTCTGTACGAGCAGTACTTC
CDR3: CASSALAGVLYEQYF

D: NA
size: NA
J: TRBJ1-1
V: TRBV29-1
DNA: TGCAGCGTTGAACCGGGCAGGGAAGCCACTGAAGCTTTCTTT
CDR3: CSVEPGREATEAFF

D: NA
size: NA
J: TRBJ1-2
V: TRBV11-3
DNA: TGTGCCAGCAGCTTAGATCGGGGGGCGCACTATGGCTACACCTTC
CDR3: CASSLDRGAHYGYTF

D: NA
size: NA
J: TRBJ2-3
V: TRBV25-1
DNA: TGTGCCAGCAGTATTGCAGATACGCAGTATTTT
CDR3: CASSIADTQYF

D: NA
size: NA
J: TRBJ2-1
V: TRBV27
DNA: TGTGCCAGCGGGTTAAATGAGCAGTTCTTC
CDR3: CASGLNEQFF

D: NA
size: NA
J: TRBJ1-5
V: TRBV10-2
DNA: TGCGCCAGCGGGACACACAATCAGCCCCAGCATTTT
CDR3: CASGTHNQPQHF

D: NA
size: NA
J: TRBJ1-5
V: TRBV25-1
DNA: TGTGCCAGCAGTGACAGGGAGGGCAATCAGCCCCAGCATTTT
CDR3: CASSDREGNQPQHF

D: NA
size: few
J: TRBJ1-1
V: TRBV13
DNA: TGTGCCAGCAGCTTGGTAAGGCTAGAAGCTTTCTTT
CDR3: CASSLVRLEAFF

D: NA
size: NA
J: TRBJ2-3
V: TRBV5-6
DNA: TGTGCCAGCAGCTTGGCGGGCACAGATACGCAGTATTTT
CDR3: CASSLAGTDTQYF

D: NA
size: NA
J: TRBJ2-1
V: TRBV5-1
DNA: TGCGCCAGCAGCTTGGGGGGTAGCGGTTACAATGAGCAGTTCTTC
CDR3: CASSLGGSGYNEQFF

D: TRBD1
size: NA
J: TRBJ2-5
V: TRBV27
DNA: TGTGCCAGCAGTCCGCTGGGACAGGGGGCGAGGGAGACCCAGTACTTC
CDR3: CASSPLGQGARETQYF

D: TRBD1
size: NA
J: TRBJ2-7
V: TRBV7-6
DNA: TGTGCCAGCAGCTTGGCGGGCGGACAGGGAGGCGAGCAGTACTTC
CDR3: CASSLAGGQGGEQYF

D: TRBD1
size: NA
J: TRBJ1-1
V: TRBV7-6
DNA: TGTGCCAGCAGCGACAGGGCGCCTCACACTGAAGCTTTCTTT
CDR3: CASSDRAPHTEAFF

D: NA
size: NA
J: TRBJ1-5
V: TRBV18
DNA: TGTGCCAGCTCACCAGCAGGGTATAGCAATCAGCCCCAGCATTTT
CDR3: CASSPAGYSNQPQHF

D: TRBD1
size: NA
J: TRBJ2-7
V: TRBV6-5
DNA: TGTGCCAGCAGTTTGGGGGGACAGGGGGCCTACGAGCAGTACTTC
CDR3: CASSLGGQGAYEQYF

D: NA
size: NA
J: TRBJ1-1
V: TRBV27
DNA: TGTGCCAGCAGTTTCGGGACGAACACTGAAGCTTTCTTT
CDR3: CASSFGTNTEAFF

D: TRBD1
size: NA
J: TRBJ2-1
V: TRBV4-1
DNA: TGCGCCAGCAGCCGACAGGGCTCCTACAATGAGCAGTTCTTC
CDR3: CASSRQGSYNEQFF

D: TRBD2
size: once
J: TRBJ2-7
V: TRBV10-3
DNA: TGTGCCATCAGCCCCGCTCACCTAGCGGGGGGGCCCCGTGAGCAGTACTTC
CDR3: CAISPAHLAGGPREQYF

D: NA
size: NA
J: TRBJ2-1
V: TRBV5-1
DNA: TGCGCCAGCAGGTACCGGGACTCGATGTACAATGAGCAGTTCTTC
CDR3: CASRYRDSMYNEQFF

D: TRBD1
size: NA
J: TRBJ1-1
V: TRBV19
DNA: TGTGCCAGTAGTTTAGAGGGACAGGGGACCAGGAACACTGAAGCTTTCTTT
CDR3: CASSLEGQGTRNTEAFF

D: TRBD1
size: NA
J: TRBJ2-7
V: TRBV19
DNA: TGTGCCAGTAGTATAGGAGACAGGGGGTATAGCTCCTACGAGCAGTACTTC
CDR3: CASSIGDRGYSSYEQYF

D: NA
size: NA
J: TRBJ1-1
V: TRBV12-5
DNA: TGTGCTAGTGGACCATTTCAGGGGTCCACTGAAGCTTTCTTT
CDR3: CASGPFQGSTEAFF

D: NA
size: NA
J: TRBJ2-5
V: TRBV9
DNA: TGTGCCAGCAGCGTAGGGTACGGCCAAGAGACCCAGTACTTC
CDR3: CASSVGYGQETQYF

D: NA
size: NA
J: TRBJ1-1
V: TRBV5-5
DNA: TGTGCCAGCAGCTTGGAGGGGGAAGGTACTGAAGCTTTCTTT
CDR3: CASSLEGEGTEAFF

D: NA
size: NA
J: TRBJ1-1
V: TRBV2
DNA: TGTGCCAGCAGTGAAGCGACGCGGACATCGGACACTGAAGCTTTCTTT
CDR3: CASSEATRTSDTEAFF

D: NA
size: NA
J: TRBJ1-5
V: TRBV5-5
DNA: TGTGCCAGCAGCTTCGAGGCGGGCTATAGCAATCAGCCCCAGCATTTT
CDR3: CASSFEAGYSNQPQHF

D: NA
size: NA
J: TRBJ1-2
V: TRBV7-2
DNA: TGTGCCAGCAGACCCACCGACTATGGCTACACCTTC
CDR3: CASRPTDYGYTF

D: NA
size: NA
J: TRBJ1-3
V: TRBV7-9
DNA: TGTGCCAGCAGCCCCAGGGAAGGGAGGTCTGGAAACACCATATATTTT
CDR3: CASSPREGRSGNTIYF

D: NA
size: once
J: TRBJ2-3
V: TRBV7-2
DNA: TGTGCCAGCAGCTTATCTCCAGCCGTCTGGATGGGGACCAAAGATACGCAGTATTTT
CDR3: CASSLSPAVWMGTKDTQYF

D: NA
size: once
J: TRBJ1-3
V: TRBV6-5
DNA: TGTGCCAGCAGTTACCCTAAGGGGTTCTCTGGAAACACCATATATTTT
CDR3: CASSYPKGFSGNTIYF

D: TRBD2
size: NA
J: TRBJ2-7
V: TRBV4-1
DNA: TGCGCCAGCAGCCACCCGGGGGGCGAGCAGTACTTC
CDR3: CASSHPGGEQYF

D: NA
size: NA
J: TRBJ1-2
V: TRBV5-1
DNA: TGCGCCAGCAGCTTAGGGTGGAACAGGGAAGTGTTCAACTATGGCTACACCTTC
CDR3: CASSLGWNREVFNYGYTF

D: NA
size: NA
J: TRBJ1-3
V: TRBV7-9
DNA: TGTGCCAGCAGCTCAGAAGGAAACACCATATATTTT
CDR3: CASSSEGNTIYF

D: NA
size: NA
J: TRBJ2-2
V: TRBV10-3
DNA: TGTGCCATCGGGACGAACACCGGGGAGCTGTTTTTT
CDR3: CAIGTNTGELFF

D: NA
size: NA
J: TRBJ2-5
V: TRBV7-9
DNA: TGTGCCAGCAGCTTGACTAACCAAGAGACCCAGTACTTC
CDR3: CASSLTNQETQYF

D: NA
size: NA
J: TRBJ1-1
V: TRBV6-6
DNA: TGTGCCAGCAGTTACCTAGGGTGGGCGAGCACTGAAGCTTTCTTT
CDR3: CASSYLGWASTEAFF

D: NA
size: NA
J: TRBJ2-3
V: TRBV2
DNA: TGTGCCAGCAGTAGTGGGGGGCTAGCGCCTAGCACAGATACGCAGTATTTT
CDR3: CASSSGGLAPSTDTQYF

D: TRBD1
size: NA
J: TRBJ2-3
V: TRBV7-2
DNA: TGTGCCAGCAGCTCGATTACAGGGGTTGATACGCAGTATTTT
CDR3: CASSSITGVDTQYF

D: NA
size: NA
J: TRBJ2-7
V: TRBV27
DNA: TGTGCCAGCAGTTTTAGGCTCCGCGATACCTACGAGCAGTACTTC
CDR3: CASSFRLRDTYEQYF

D: NA
size: NA
J: TRBJ1-5
V: TRBV6-1
DNA: TGTGCCAGCAGAACAAGGGTAGCCAGAAATCAGCCCCAGCATTTT
CDR3: CASRTRVARNQPQHF

D: NA
size: NA
J: TRBJ2-2
V: TRBV7-9
DNA: TGTGCCAGCAGCCCCCGGGGGCGGCAGGGGCAGAACACCGGGGAGCTGTTTTTT
CDR3: CASSPRGRQGQNTGELFF

D: TRBD1
size: NA
J: TRBJ1-1
V: TRBV9
DNA: TGTGCCAGCAGCGCCCCCGACAGGGTGGTAGGCACTGAAGCTTTCTTT
CDR3: CASSAPDRVVGTEAFF